This T cell receptor (beta chain) was retrieved from a study of shared clonotypes between healthy human individuals. TCRdb keeps only in-frame clones here, not all; method: immunoSEQ multiplex PCR. The table lists approximately 2,000,000 clones, 85% to 95% of them singletons. The CD4+ fraction was divided into a CD45RA+ naive subset and a CD45RA-negative memory subset. The sample taken for sequencing was naive CD4+ T cells from PBMCs. This sample's subset: CD45RA+ positively selected. The receptor was isolated from a man aged 18 to 29 in good health. Some clones in this sample may be carry-over from other donors' samples.

CDR3 loop: CASSTTGHGRNEQFF. DNA for the CDR3: TGTGCCAGCAGTACGACGGGACATGGTAGGAATGAGCAGTTCTTC. The V call is TRBV6-5, the J call TRBJ2-1, with D perhaps TRBD1 (6 bases). V was pared by 5 bases and J by 7 bases, with 18 bases between. The germline V gene has CDR1 MNHEY and CDR2 SVGAGI. The CDR3 covers 15 residues.